This T cell receptor beta chain was sequenced for a study of cytomegalovirus exposure and HLA in healthy donors. In regard to this clone: Its antigen is not identified.

PCR amplification relied on 60 Vbeta primers (plus 13 Jbeta primers). Produced via immunoSEQ multiplex PCR; TCRdb's table is partial and in-frame only. Found here are over 100,000 clones, roughly 65% of them singletons; the top ten hold 9% to 10%. Whole-study findings and limits: Presence/absence analyses assumed roughly uniform sequencing depth across donors.

Germline CDR1 and CDR2: MDHEN and SYDVKM. CDR3 length: 13 amino acids. The V gene lost 5 bases and the J gene lost 4 bases, with 11 bases spanning the gap. Source material: PBMCs. This TCR came from a man aged 35 to 55 in good health and CMV-seropositive. The chain carries TRBV28 and TRBJ1-2, with D uncertain. CDR3 protein: CASSQRTVYGYTF. Written as DNA, the CDR3 is TGTGCCAGCAGTCAACGGACTGTCTATGGCTACACCTTC.